This T cell receptor beta chain derives from a study of PD-L1 blockade in urothelial cancer. Study information: Blood analysis took place 3 weeks (second dose) and 6 weeks after treatment start.

Study findings and constraints: At 3 weeks on treatment, tumor-associated clones expanded more with durable benefit.

Trimming removed 4 bases from V and 4 bases from J, with 13 bases in between. The CDR3 consists of 14 residues. Germline CDR1 and CDR2: SGHVS and FNYEAQ. The time point denotes: peripheral blood 6 weeks after treatment start. The number of samples from each patient was between 1 and 8, taken pretreatment and on-treatment. On this clone itself: Its antigen remains unknown.

Sequenced by immunoSEQ multiplex PCR; TCRdb stores in-frame clones only, minus some. Of over 100,000 clones listed, less than 95% are singletons. V and J are TRBV7-6 and TRBJ1-2; no definite D call. This clonotype was sampled from a man aged 55 to 69 with urothelial cancer. Sequences were derived from PBMCs, sampled around atezolizumab (anti-PD-L1) treatment. The CDR3 DNA reads as TGTGCCAGCAGCTCCGACGGGAGCCTCTATGGCTACACCTTC. This encodes CASSSDGSLYGYTF.